This T cell receptor (beta chain) was sequenced for a study of control samples from healthy donors and cancer patients. The CDR3 runs 13 residues. The V end was cut by 5 bases, the J end by 9 bases, with 14 bases between. Per the germline V gene, CDR1 is SGHTA and CDR2 is FQGNSA. Data came from immunoSEQ multiplex PCR; TCRdb stores just in-frame clones and leaves some out. The sample consists of about 160,000 clones, about 94% of them appearing once. This rearrangement joins TRBV7-2 to TRBJ1-5; D ambiguous. The clonotype was recovered from a woman in her forties in good health. Source material: blood. CDR3 in amino acids: CASSPGFGRPQHF. In DNA, the CDR3 is TGTGCCAGCAGCCCGGGTTTCGGGAGGCCCCAGCATTTT.